The clone carrying this T cell receptor (beta chain) was picked up many times. CDR3 length: 15 residues. Per the germline V gene, CDR1 is MNHNY and CDR2 is SVGAGI (reference sequence). V was clipped by 2 bases and J by 1 base; unmatched bases: 4. This sample is part of a study of T cells in Graves' hyperthyroidism and ophthalmopathy. Study-wide background: The initial diagnosis was the point when peripheral blood was collected, ahead of any treatment.

Subjects aged 18 to 65 presented with newly diagnosed hyperthyroidism of less than 2 months' duration. Each diagnosis drew on symptoms, thyroxine, TRAb, thyroid ultrasound and orbital computed tomography findings. Any symptoms of ophthalmopathy came after the first hyperthyroidism diagnosis, from which the blood sample dates. Amplification targeted TCR beta CDR3 regions from RNA transcripts. Primed by the HTBI set, a first-round RT-PCR was run on the TCR CDR3. TCRdb redid the calling of the multiplex PCR reads with MiXCR, one entry per CDR3 protein. The repertoire has 250,000 or so distinct CDR3 sequences, around 15% of them found once; the top ten carry over 25%.

The clonotype originates from a woman aged 45-65 years with Graves' hyperthyroidism that later progressed to Graves' ophthalmopathy. The sample taken for sequencing was blood. J is TRBJ1-1 and V is TRBV6-6, with 7 bases lining up with TRBD1. CDR3 sequence (DNA): TGTGCCAGCAGTTACAGGGGGCGCGGGAACACTGAAGCTTTCTTT. This translates into CASSYRGRGNTEAFF.